This T cell receptor beta chain derives from a study of identical twins. In germline, CDR1 is LGHDT, CDR2 YNNKEL (reference sequence). CDR3 length equals 15 residues. Trimming pared 3 bases from V and 2 bases from J, leaving 11 bases between. MiXCR was run by TCRdb on the 5' RACE reads, yielding one entry per CDR3 protein. This sample carries some 500,000 distinct CDR3 sequences, more than 9% of them seen once, and the ten largest clones take 2.5% to 3%. The same sample was also studied in work on yellow fever vaccine responses in identical twins.

This chain connects TRBV3-1 to TRBJ2-1, with D maybe TRBD1 (6 bases). The clonotype was recovered from a woman between 18 and 30 years old in good health. Sequencing was performed on PBMCs. CDR3 DNA: TGTGCCAGCAGCCAGACAGGAGGTCCCTACAATGAGCAGTTCTTC. Amino acids: CASSQTGGPYNEQFF.